This is a list of T cell receptor beta chains from one sample in a study of CXCR3-negative and CXCR3-positive naive CD8 T cells. TCRdb reprocessed the 5' RACE reads, keeping one entry per CDR3 protein, no DNA. The sample table includes several thousand distinct CDR3 sequences. The specimen was naive CXCR3- CD8+ T cells from blood. Receptors originate from a human donor in good health. Some clones in this sample may be carry-over from other donors' samples. Both conserved end residues are part of each CDR3. The order of the fields is J gene, V gene, clone size, CDR3 protein. Where a row states a size, it is once, few, many or the class of an expanded clone; other rows omit it.

>TRBJ2-7|TRBV6-6|.
CASSFLSRSYEQYF
>TRBJ2-3|TRBV7-2|.
CASSLVPGTDTQYF
>TRBJ2-1|TRBV7-6|medium-sized
CASSLGSSGNEQFF
>TRBJ2-5|TRBV29-1|.
CSVEGTVSEGTQYF
>TRBJ2-1|TRBV5-1|medium-sized
CASSLARGAIYNEQFF
>TRBJ2-6|TRBV2|.
CASSGLDSGANVLTF
>TRBJ2-1|TRBV14|.
CASSQEAEYNEQFF
>TRBJ1-1|TRBV4-2|.
CASSPTGQANTEAFF
>TRBJ2-7|TRBV5-4|.
CASSLETGEGGYEQYF
>TRBJ2-7|TRBV7-9|.
CASIGTGDEQYF
>TRBJ2-7|TRBV5-1|.
CASSLGQGLSYEQYF
>TRBJ1-2|TRBV6-5|medium-sized
CASRGPTYGYTF
>TRBJ1-1|TRBV29-1|.
CSVDAGGMNTEAFF
>TRBJ2-3|TRBV5-6|medium-sized
CASSYPASTDTQYF
>TRBJ1-1|TRBV6-5|medium-sized
CASSYLETNTEAFF
>TRBJ2-5|TRBV6-5|medium-sized
CASSLQGQETQYF
>TRBJ1-4|TRBV20-1|.
CSARPDRGFNEKLFF
>TRBJ1-1|TRBV7-8|.
CASSSTPGTGGTEAFF
>TRBJ2-6|TRBV12-3/TRBV12-4|.
CASRGSSGANVLTF
>TRBJ1-1|TRBV5-1|.
CASSSREWMGEAFF
>TRBJ2-1|TRBV29-1|.
CSVDQLGPEQFF
>TRBJ2-7|TRBV5-1|medium-sized
CASSLEPGTHEQYF
>TRBJ2-7|TRBV5-1|medium-sized
CASSLRGGEQYF
>TRBJ1-5|TRBV7-2|.
CASSRVPGQGAGRSQPQHF
>TRBJ1-5|TRBV6-2/TRBV6-3|medium-sized
CASSYAGDPNQPQHF
>TRBJ2-5|TRBV4-2|.
CASSQDQGLAGGTGETQYF
>TRBJ2-7|TRBV10-2|medium-sized
CASKEDRGKSYEQYF
>TRBJ2-7|TRBV6-6|.
CASSWSSGIRDEQYF
>TRBJ2-1|TRBV20-1|.
CSARLDRDRGYNEQFF
>TRBJ2-5|TRBV11-1|.
CASRGLAGGGETQYF
>TRBJ2-3|TRBV5-5|.
CASSVSRAHTDTQYF
>TRBJ1-2|TRBV29-1|.
CSVRGGRYGYTF
>TRBJ2-1|TRBV4-1|.
CASSQVRGSPYNEQFF
>TRBJ2-1|TRBV5-1|medium-sized
CASTTGTAEQFF
>TRBJ2-7|TRBV5-6|.
CASSDRGGGYEQYF
>TRBJ2-1|TRBV5-5|medium-sized
CASWDPGQWDNEQFF
>TRBJ1-2|TRBV21-1|.
CASSKERRGDRWGEGYTF
>TRBJ2-7|TRBV19|medium-sized
CASSAGTSKTYEQYF
>TRBJ2-4|TRBV27|medium-sized
CASSRLWGGEHIQYF
>TRBJ1-1|TRBV19|.
CASSAGPNRAPNTEAFF
>TRBJ2-5|TRBV29-1|.
CSVAGGETQYF
>TRBJ2-5|TRBV3-1|.
CASSQALAGATQYF
>TRBJ1-2|TRBV20-1|.
CSATSHIDYGYTF
>TRBJ1-6|TRBV20-1|medium-sized
CSAPSGPHGVYNSPLHF
>TRBJ2-1|TRBV29-1|medium-sized
CSVAGQGLRNEQFF
>TRBJ2-6|TRBV21-1|medium-sized
CASRRADRDGAGANVLTF
>TRBJ1-1|TRBV7-9|.
CASSQAIGSEAFF
>TRBJ2-1|TRBV7-2|medium-sized
CASSLVNEQFF
>TRBJ2-7|TRBV4-1|.
CASSHHEEWGYEQYF
>TRBJ2-3|TRBV15|.
CATSYSTPGPTDTQYF
>TRBJ2-7|TRBV29-1|.
CSVDGWGTSGYEQYF
>TRBJ2-2|TRBV2|.
CASTRSGAGELFF
>TRBJ2-7|TRBV5-1|.
CASSLQTGIQNEQYF
>TRBJ2-6|TRBV2|.
CAMLGTDSGANVLTF
>TRBJ2-7|TRBV15|.
CATSRALGLAGVNEQYF
>TRBJ2-1|TRBV29-1|medium-sized
CSVEDDSFLQLSSYNEQFF
>TRBJ1-2|TRBV6-5|.
CASSYTGIGYTF
>TRBJ2-3|TRBV29-1|.
CSVGVPSTDTQYF
>TRBJ2-7|TRBV7-8|medium-sized
CASPPEGREGLILEQYF
>TRBJ2-5|TRBV10-3|medium-sized
CAISDNGGTEGWETQYF